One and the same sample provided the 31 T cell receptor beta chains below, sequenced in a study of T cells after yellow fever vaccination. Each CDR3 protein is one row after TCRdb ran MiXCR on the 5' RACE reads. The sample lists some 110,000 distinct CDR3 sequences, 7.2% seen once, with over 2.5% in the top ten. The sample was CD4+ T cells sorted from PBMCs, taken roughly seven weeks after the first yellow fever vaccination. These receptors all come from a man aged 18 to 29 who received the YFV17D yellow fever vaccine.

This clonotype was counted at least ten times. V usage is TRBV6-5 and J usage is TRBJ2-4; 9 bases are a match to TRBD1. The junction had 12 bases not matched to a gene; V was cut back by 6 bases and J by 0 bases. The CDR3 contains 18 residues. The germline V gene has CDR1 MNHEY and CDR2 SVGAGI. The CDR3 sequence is CASRTGTGRDLAKNIQYF. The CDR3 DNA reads TGTGCCAGCAGAACAGGGACAGGGAGGGACCTAGCCAAAAACATTCAGTACTTC.

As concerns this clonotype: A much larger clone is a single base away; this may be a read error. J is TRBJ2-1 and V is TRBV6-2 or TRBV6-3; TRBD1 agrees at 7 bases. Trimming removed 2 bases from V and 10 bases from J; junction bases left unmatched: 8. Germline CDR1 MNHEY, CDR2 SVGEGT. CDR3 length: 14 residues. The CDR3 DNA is TGTGCCAGCAGTTACCTTGGACAGGAAAGGGAGCAGTTCTTC. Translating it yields CASSYLGQEREQFF.

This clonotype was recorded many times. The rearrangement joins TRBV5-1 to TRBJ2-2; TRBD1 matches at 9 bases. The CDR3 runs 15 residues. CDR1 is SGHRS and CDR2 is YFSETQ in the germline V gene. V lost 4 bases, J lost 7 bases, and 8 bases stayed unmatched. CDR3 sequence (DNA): TGCGCCAGCAGCGACCGGACAGGGGATGGCGGGGAGCTGTTTTTT. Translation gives CASSDRTGDGGELFF. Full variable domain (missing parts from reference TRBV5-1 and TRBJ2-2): KAGVTQTPRYLIKTRGQQVTLSCSPISGHRSVSWYQQTPGQGLQFLFEYFSETQRNKGNFPGRFSGRQFSNSRSEMNVSTLELGDSALYLCASSDRTGDGGELFFGEGSRLTVL.

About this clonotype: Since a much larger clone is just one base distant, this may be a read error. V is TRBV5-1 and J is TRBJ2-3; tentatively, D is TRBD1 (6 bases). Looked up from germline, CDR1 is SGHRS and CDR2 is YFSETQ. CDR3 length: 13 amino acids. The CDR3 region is CASRLQGPDTQYF. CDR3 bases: TGCGCCAGCCGCTTACAGGGTCCAGATACGCAGTATTTT.

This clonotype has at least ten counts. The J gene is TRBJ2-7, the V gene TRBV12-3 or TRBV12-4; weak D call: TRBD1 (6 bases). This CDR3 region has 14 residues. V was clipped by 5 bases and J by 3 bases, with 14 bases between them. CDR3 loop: CASSPRDRYYEQYF. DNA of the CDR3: TGTGCCAGCAGTCCCCGCGACAGGTACTACGAGCAGTACTTC.

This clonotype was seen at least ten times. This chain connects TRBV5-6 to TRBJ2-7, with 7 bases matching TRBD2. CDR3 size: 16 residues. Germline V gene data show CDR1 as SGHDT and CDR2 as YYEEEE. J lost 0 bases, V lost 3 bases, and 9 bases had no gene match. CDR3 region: CASSSPKAGSSYEQYV. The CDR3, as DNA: TGTGCCAGCAGCTCCCCTAAAGCGGGGAGCTCCTACGAGCAGTACGTC.

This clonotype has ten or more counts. CDR3 protein: CASSLMVWPRGEQFF. The CDR3, as DNA: TGTGCCAGCAGTTTAATGGTTTGGCCGCGGGGTGAGCAGTTCTTC. The V and J genes are TRBV12-3 or TRBV12-4 and TRBJ2-1; possible D gene TRBD2, 6 bases. This CDR3 has 15 residues. Trimming cost V 2 bases and J 9 bases, with 17 bases left between them.

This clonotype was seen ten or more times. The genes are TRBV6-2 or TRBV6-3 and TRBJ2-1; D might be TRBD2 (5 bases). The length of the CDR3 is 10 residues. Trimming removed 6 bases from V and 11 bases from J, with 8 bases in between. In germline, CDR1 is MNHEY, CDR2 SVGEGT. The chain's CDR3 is CASRGAQQFF. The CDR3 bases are TGTGCCAGCAGGGGAGCCCAGCAGTTCTTC.

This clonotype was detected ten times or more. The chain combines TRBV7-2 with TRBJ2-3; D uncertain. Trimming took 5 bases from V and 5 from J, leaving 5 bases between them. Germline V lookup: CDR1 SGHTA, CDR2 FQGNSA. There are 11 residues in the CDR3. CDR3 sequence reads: CASSPVDTQYF. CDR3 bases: TGTGCCAGCAGCCCGGTAGATACGCAGTATTTT.

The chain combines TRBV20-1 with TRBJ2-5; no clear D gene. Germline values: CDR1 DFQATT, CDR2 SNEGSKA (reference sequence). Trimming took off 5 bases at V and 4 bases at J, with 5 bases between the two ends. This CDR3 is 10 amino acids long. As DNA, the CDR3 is TGCAGTGCTTGGCGAGAGACCCAGTACTTC. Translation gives CSAWRETQYF.

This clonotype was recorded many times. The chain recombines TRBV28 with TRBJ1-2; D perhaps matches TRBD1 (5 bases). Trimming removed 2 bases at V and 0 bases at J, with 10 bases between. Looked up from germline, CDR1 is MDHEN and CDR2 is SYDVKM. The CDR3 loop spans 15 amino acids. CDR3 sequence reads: CASSLGGRANYGYTF. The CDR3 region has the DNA TGTGCCAGCAGTTTAGGCGGCAGGGCTAACTATGGCTACACCTTC.

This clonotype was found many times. DNA for the CDR3: TGCGCCAGCAGCGACGACAGCCCGGGCACAGATACGCAGTATTTT. Its protein product is CASSDDSPGTDTQYF. The chain carries TRBV5-1 and TRBJ2-3, with a weak D call TRBD1 (5 bases). The germline CDR1 and CDR2 sequences are SGHRS and YFSETQ. The CDR3 length is 15 residues. V was cut by 4 bases and J by 1 base, with 13 bases left in between.

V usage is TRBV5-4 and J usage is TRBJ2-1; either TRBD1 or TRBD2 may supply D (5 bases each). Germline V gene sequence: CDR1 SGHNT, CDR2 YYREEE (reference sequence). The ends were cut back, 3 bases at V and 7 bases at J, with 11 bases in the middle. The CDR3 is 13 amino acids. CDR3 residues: CASSWDGWNEQFF. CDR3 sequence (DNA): TGTGCCAGCAGCTGGGACGGGTGGAATGAGCAGTTCTTC.

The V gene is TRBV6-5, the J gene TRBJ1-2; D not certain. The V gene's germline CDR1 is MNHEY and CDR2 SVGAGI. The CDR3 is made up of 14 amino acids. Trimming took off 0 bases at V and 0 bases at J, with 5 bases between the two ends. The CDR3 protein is CASSYSKSNYGYTF. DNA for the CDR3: TGTGCCAGCAGTTACTCGAAATCTAACTATGGCTACACCTTC.

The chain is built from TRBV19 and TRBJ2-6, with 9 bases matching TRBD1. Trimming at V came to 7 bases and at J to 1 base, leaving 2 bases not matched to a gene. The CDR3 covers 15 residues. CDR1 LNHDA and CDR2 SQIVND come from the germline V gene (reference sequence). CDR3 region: CASMDRGSGANVLTF. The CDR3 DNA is TGTGCCAGTATGGACAGGGGTTCTGGGGCCAACGTCCTGACTTTC. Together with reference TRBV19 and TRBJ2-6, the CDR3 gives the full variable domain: DGGITQSPKYLFRKEGQNVTLSCEQNLNHDAMYWYRQDPGQGLRLIYYSQIVNDFQKGDIAEGYSVSREKKESFPLTVTSAQKNPTAFYLCASMDRGSGANVLTFGAGSRLTVL.

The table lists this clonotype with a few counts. The CDR3 region has the DNA TGCAGTGCCCCAGAACAGTTATACTACGAGCAGTACGTC. Protein: CSAPEQLYYEQYV. The chain links TRBV20-1 to TRBJ2-7; D ambiguous. CDR1 is DFQATT, CDR2 SNEGSKA, per germline (reference sequence). The ends were cut back, 6 bases at V and 3 bases at J, with 15 bases in the middle. CDR3 size: 13 residues.

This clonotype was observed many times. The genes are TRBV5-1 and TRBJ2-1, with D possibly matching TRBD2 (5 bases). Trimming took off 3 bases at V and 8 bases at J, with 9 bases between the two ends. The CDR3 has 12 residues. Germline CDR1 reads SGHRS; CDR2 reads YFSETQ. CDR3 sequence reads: CASSWTGHEQFF. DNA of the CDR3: TGCGCCAGCAGCTGGACTGGGCATGAGCAGTTCTTC.

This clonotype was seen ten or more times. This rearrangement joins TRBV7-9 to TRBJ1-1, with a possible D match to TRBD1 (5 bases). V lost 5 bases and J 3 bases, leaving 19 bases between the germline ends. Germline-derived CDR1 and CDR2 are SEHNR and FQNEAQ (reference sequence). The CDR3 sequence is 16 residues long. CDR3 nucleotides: TGTGCCAGCAGCCCCCCGGGACTCCCTGGCGACACTGAAGCTTTCTTT. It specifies CASSPPGLPGDTEAFF.

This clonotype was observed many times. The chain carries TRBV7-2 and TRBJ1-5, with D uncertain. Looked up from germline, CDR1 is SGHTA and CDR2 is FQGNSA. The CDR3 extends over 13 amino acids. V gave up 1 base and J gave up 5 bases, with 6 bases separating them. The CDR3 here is CASSLDSYQPQHF. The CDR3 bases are TGTGCCAGCAGCTTAGACAGTTATCAGCCCCAGCATTTT.

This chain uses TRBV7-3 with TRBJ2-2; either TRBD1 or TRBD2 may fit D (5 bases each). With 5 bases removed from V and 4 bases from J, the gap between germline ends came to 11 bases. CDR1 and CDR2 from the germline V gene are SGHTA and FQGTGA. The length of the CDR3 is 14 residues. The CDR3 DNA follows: TGTGCCAGCAGCCCGGGGCATGTCACCGGGGAGCTGTTTTTT. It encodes CASSPGHVTGELFF.

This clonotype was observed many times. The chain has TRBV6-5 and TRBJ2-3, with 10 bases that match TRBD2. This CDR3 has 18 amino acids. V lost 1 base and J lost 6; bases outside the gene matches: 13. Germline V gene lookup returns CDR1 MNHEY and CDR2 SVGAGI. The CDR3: CASSYWMVSGGSGDTQYF. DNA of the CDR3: TGTGCCAGCAGTTACTGGATGGTTAGCGGGGGGTCTGGGGATACGCAGTATTTT.

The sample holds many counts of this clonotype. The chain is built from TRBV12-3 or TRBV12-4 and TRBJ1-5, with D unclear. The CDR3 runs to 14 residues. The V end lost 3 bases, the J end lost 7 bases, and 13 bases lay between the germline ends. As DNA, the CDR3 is TGTGCCAGCAGTTTTAGGTCGGGAATCCAGCCCCAGCATTTT. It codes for CASSFRSGIQPQHF.

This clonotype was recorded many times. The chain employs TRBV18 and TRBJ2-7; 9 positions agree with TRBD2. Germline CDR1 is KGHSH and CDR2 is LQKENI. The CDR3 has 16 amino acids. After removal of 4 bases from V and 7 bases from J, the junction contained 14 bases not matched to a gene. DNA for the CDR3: TGTGCCAGCTCACAACTCCCTAGCGGGGATTACGTAGAGCAGTACTTC. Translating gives CASSQLPSGDYVEQYF.

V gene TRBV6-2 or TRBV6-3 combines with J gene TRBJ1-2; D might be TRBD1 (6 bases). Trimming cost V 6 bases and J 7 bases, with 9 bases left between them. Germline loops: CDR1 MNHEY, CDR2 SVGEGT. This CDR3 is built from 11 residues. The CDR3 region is CASRHRVGYTF. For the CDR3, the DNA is TGTGCCAGCAGGCACAGGGTTGGCTACACCTTC.

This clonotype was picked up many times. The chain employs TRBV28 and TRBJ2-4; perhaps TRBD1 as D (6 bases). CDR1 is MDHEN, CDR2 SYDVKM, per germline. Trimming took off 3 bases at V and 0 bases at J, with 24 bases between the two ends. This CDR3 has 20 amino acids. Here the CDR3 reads CASSFWGIARKGVAKNIQYF. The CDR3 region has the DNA TGTGCCAGCAGTTTTTGGGGGATCGCCCGGAAGGGGGTAGCCAAAAACATTCAGTACTTC.

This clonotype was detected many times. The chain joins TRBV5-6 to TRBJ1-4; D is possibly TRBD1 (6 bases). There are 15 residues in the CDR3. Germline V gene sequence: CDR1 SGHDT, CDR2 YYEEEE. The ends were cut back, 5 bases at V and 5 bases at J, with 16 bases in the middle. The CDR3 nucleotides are TGTGCCAGCAGTGGAGGGACATCCTTCAATGAAAAACTGTTTTTT. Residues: CASSGGTSFNEKLFF.

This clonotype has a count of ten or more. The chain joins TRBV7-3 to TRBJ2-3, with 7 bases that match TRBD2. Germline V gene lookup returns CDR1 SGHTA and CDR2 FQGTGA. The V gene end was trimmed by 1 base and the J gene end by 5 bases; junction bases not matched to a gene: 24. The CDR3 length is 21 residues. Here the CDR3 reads CASSLIRGGGRRSGDGDTQYF. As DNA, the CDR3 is TGTGCCAGCAGCTTAATCCGGGGCGGGGGAAGAAGAAGCGGGGATGGAGATACGCAGTATTTT.

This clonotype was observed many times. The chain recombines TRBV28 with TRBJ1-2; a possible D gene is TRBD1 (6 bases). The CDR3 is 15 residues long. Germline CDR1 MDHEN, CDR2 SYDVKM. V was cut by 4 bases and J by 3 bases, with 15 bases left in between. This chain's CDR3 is CASSSPYRGHYGYTF. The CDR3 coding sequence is TGTGCCAGCAGTTCCCCTTATCGGGGGCACTATGGCTACACCTTC.

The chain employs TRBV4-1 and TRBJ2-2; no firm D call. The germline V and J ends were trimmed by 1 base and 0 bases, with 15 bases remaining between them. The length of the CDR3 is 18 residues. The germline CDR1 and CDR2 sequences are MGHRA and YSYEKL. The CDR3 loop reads CASSQGRSGSANTGELFF. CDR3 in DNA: TGCGCCAGCAGCCAAGGTCGGTCGGGCTCCGCGAACACCGGGGAGCTGTTTTTT.

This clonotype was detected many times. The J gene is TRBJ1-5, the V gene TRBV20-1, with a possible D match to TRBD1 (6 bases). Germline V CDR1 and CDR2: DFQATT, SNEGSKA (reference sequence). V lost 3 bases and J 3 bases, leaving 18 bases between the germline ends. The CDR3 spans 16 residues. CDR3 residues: CSARGGLGIINQPQHF. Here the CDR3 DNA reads TGCAGTGCTAGGGGGGGGCTGGGAATCATCAATCAGCCCCAGCATTTT.

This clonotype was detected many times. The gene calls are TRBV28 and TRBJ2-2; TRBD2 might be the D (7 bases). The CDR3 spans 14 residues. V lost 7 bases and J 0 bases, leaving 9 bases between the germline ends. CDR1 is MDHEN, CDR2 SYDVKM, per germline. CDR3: CASKGGANTGELFF. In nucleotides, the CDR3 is TGTGCCAGCAAAGGGGGGGCGAACACCGGGGAGCTGTTTTTT.